This T cell receptor (beta chain) was identified during a study of blood T cells in healthy people across ages. V lost 5 bases to trimming and J lost 1 base, with 14 bases between them. The CDR3 is 15 residues long. Germline lookup yields CDR1 SEHNR and CDR2 FQNEAQ (reference sequence). Drawing of peripheral blood yielded roughly 9.8 milliliters from each donor. Study-wide results and limits: Estimates of diversity drawn from one million T cells were considered underestimates.

With regard to this clonotype: Its target is not known.

PCR was performed a second time for about 6 to 12 cycles using a sample-barcoded 5' primer and a J-beta primer mix. A template-switch adaptor with 12 random nucleotides tagged each cDNA molecule. TCRdb independently ran MiXCR on the 5' RACE reads; one entry per CDR3 protein. This sample has about 1.1 million distinct CDR3 sequences, with 30% to 40% found just once. Specimen: blood. V and J are TRBV7-9 and TRBJ1-1; possible D gene TRBD1, 5 bases. The receptor was derived from a man aged 18 to 30 in good health. The CDR3 loop is CASSAYSGGNTEAFF. CDR3 coding DNA: TGTGCCAGCAGCGCCTACTCCGGGGGGAACACTGAAGCTTTCTTT. The full variable domain, in which reference TRBV7-9 and TRBJ1-1 provide the parts outside the CDR3, is DTGVSQNPRHKITKRGQNVTFRCDPISEHNRLYWYRQTLGQGPEFLTYFQNEAQLEKSRLLSDRFSAERPKGSFSTLEIQRTEQGDSAMYLCASSAYSGGNTEAFFGQGTRLTVV.